Following are 9 T cell receptor beta chains from one sample sequenced in a study of blood T cell repertoires in COVID-19. Profiling relied on immunoSEQ multiplex PCR, and the TCRdb table lists in-frame clones only, not all of them. The repertoire includes 300,000 to 450,000 clones, 80% to 90% of them detected once, and about 2.3% sits in the top ten. The sample was peripheral blood. The source of these receptors is a woman aged 55-69 years with COVID-19, enrolled during active disease.

The V call is TRBV18, the J call TRBJ1-5; no clear D. V was pared by 5 bases and J by 1 base, with 12 bases between. The germline V gene has CDR1 KGHSH and CDR2 LQKENI. The CDR3 has 15 residues. CDR3 coding DNA: TGTGCCAGCTCAGCAGGAATAGTCAGCAATCAGCCCCAGCATTTT. Its protein is CASSAGIVSNQPQHF.

The chain joins TRBV14 to TRBJ1-1; possibly TRBD1 for D (6 bases). Germline V gene sequence: CDR1 SGHDN, CDR2 FVKESK. The germline V and J ends were trimmed by 4 bases and 5 bases, with 17 bases remaining between them. CDR3 size: 15 residues. Here the CDR3 DNA reads TGTGCCAGCAGCCGAGTGGGGGGGCTGGGGACTGAAGCTTTCTTT. As protein: CASSRVGGLGTEAFF.

V usage is TRBV2 and J usage is TRBJ1-3, with 7 bases aligning to TRBD1. CDR3 length equals 16 residues. CDR1 is SNHLY, CDR2 FYNNEI, per germline. V lost 5 bases, J lost 2 bases, and 9 bases stayed unmatched. CDR3: CASSRESTGTGNTIYF. CDR3 coding DNA: TGTGCCAGCAGTCGGGAGTCGACAGGGACTGGAAACACCATATATTTT. The entire variable domain, with the rest obtained from reference TRBV2 and TRBJ1-3, is as follows: EPEVTQTPSHQVTQMGQEVILRCVPISNHLYFYWYRQILGQKVEFLVSFYNNEISEKSEIFDDQFSVERPDGSNFTLKIRSTKLEDSAMYFCASSRESTGTGNTIYFGEGSWLTVV.

The rearrangement links TRBV5-6 to TRBJ1-2; D unresolved. This CDR3 comprises 13 residues. CDR1 is SGHDT, CDR2 YYEEEE, per germline. V lost 4 bases to trimming and J lost 4 bases, with 11 bases between them. Written as DNA, the CDR3 is TGTGCCAGCAGCCCCCTCCCTTCCTATGGCTACACCTTC. Its translation: CASSPLPSYGYTF.

The chain combines TRBV28 with TRBJ1-1; no definite D call. With 1 base removed from V and 0 bases from J, the gap between germline ends came to 6 bases. CDR1 is MDHEN and CDR2 is SYDVKM in the germline V gene. This CDR3 is 14 amino acids long. This chain's CDR3 is CASSLFQVNTEAFF. CDR3 sequence (DNA): TGTGCCAGCAGTTTATTTCAGGTGAACACTGAAGCTTTCTTT.

This clone has a single count. The chain recombines TRBV3-1 (or the pseudogene TRBV3-2) with TRBJ2-1; 8 bases agree with TRBD2. The V gene's germline CDR1 is LGHDT and CDR2 YNNKEL (reference sequence). The CDR3 runs 13 residues. The ends lost 2 bases at V and 11 bases at J; junction bases unmatched: 5. In nucleotides, the CDR3 is TGTGCCAGCAGCCAAAGTGAGCGGGGGAAGCAGTTCTTC. Its translation: CASSQSERGKQFF.

As DNA, the CDR3 is TGTGCCAGCAGCCCTATTGCGACAGGGCATGGAAACACCATATATTTT. Its protein product is CASSPIATGHGNTIYF. The chain carries TRBV7-7 and TRBJ1-3; 7 nucleotides line up with TRBD1. The trim removed 5 bases at V and 3 bases at J, leaving 10 bases unmatched. The CDR3 runs 16 residues. Germline assignment: CDR1 SSHAT and CDR2 FNYEAQ (reference sequence).

Notes on this clone: The sample has other DNA sequences that encode this CDR3 too. The chain has TRBV5-1 and TRBJ2-7, with a possible D match to TRBD1 (5 bases). Trimming shortened V by 1 base and J by 0 bases, and 8 bases separated the two germline ends. This CDR3 has 14 amino acids. CDR1 SGHRS and CDR2 YFSETQ come from the germline V gene. The CDR3 here is CASSLTGSSYEQYF. CDR3 nucleotide sequence: TGCGCCAGCAGCTTGACAGGTTCCTCCTACGAGCAGTACTTC.

V and J are TRBV30 and TRBJ2-7, with TRBD1 identical over 12 bases. This CDR3 region has 13 residues. Germline trimming cut 4 bases from V and 5 bases from J; bases unmatched to any gene: 3. Looked up from germline, CDR1 is GTSNPN and CDR2 is SVGIG (reference sequence). The CDR3 loop is CAWIGTGGNEQYF. In DNA form, the CDR3 reads TGTGCCTGGATCGGGACAGGGGGCAACGAGCAGTACTTC. Together with reference TRBV30 and TRBJ2-7, the CDR3 gives the full variable domain: SQTIHQWPATLVQPVGSPLSLECTVEGTSNPNLYWYRQAAGRGLQLLFYSVGIGQISSEVPQNLSASRPQDRQFILSSKKLLLSDSGFYLCAWIGTGGNEQYFGPGTRLTVT.